The next 26 T cell receptor beta chains were all read from a single sample in a study of vaccination effects on CD4 cells after COVID-19. Their recognized antigens are unknown. Cells that had been cultured for nine to eleven days were the source of isolated CD4+ T cells. The vaccine given was either BNT162b2 or mRNA-1273, in two doses. Libraries were prepared by immunoSEQ multiplex PCR; TCRdb keeps only in-frame clonotypes and omits some of them. Of around 50,000 clones listed, 60% to 75% are singletons. Here the sequenced sample was CD4+ T cells from PBMCs cultured without peptide, taken after COVID-19 vaccination. Every receptor here comes from a human donor who received a COVID-19 vaccine.

This clone was recorded only once. The rearrangement links TRBV11-3 to TRBJ2-1; D not resolved. Germline V gives CDR1 SGHNT, CDR2 YENEEA. This CDR3 has 12 amino acids. Trimming cost V 5 bases and J 5 bases, with 7 bases left between them. This CDR3 reads CASSKWDNEQFF. CDR3 sequence (DNA): TGTGCCAGCAGCAAGTGGGACAATGAGCAGTTCTTC.

The J gene is TRBJ1-1, the V gene TRBV27; a weak D match, TRBD1 (5 bases). The CDR3 spans 14 residues. Germline V gene sequence: CDR1 MNHEY, CDR2 SMNVEV (reference sequence). The V gene lost 6 bases and the J gene lost 3 bases, with 14 bases spanning the gap. CDR3 sequence reads: CASSMGGRDTEAFF. CDR3 bases: TGTGCCAGCAGCATGGGGGGGAGAGACACTGAAGCTTTCTTT.

This clone was observed a few times. The CDR3 spells CAWSAGYGQPQHF. The CDR3 nucleotides are TGTGCCTGGAGCGCAGGGTATGGTCAGCCCCAGCATTTT. The chain is built from TRBV30 and TRBJ1-5; the D gene is possibly TRBD1 (5 bases). V was trimmed by 3 bases and J by 6 bases, leaving 12 bases between them. This CDR3 spans 13 amino acids. CDR1 is GTSNPN, CDR2 SVGIG, per germline (reference sequence).

This chain joins TRBV9 and TRBJ2-7; 9 nucleotides agree with TRBD1. The CDR3 is made up of 16 amino acids. CDR1 and CDR2 (germline): SGDLS, YYNGEE. V was clipped by 0 bases and J by 3 bases; unmatched bases: 7. This CDR3 is CASSVEPGQGLYEQYF. CDR3 nucleotides: TGTGCCAGCAGCGTAGAGCCGGGACAGGGCCTCTACGAGCAGTACTTC.

This clone was detected only a few times. The gene calls are TRBV7-8 and TRBJ1-3; the D is unclear. There are 15 residues in the CDR3. Deletions cut 2 bases from V and 4 bases from J, with 12 bases between. CDR1 is SGHVS, CDR2 FQNEAQ, per germline. The chain's CDR3 is CASSLIRIGGNTIYF. Written as DNA, the CDR3 is TGTGCCAGCAGCTTAATCCGGATTGGAGGAAACACCATATATTTT. Complete variable domain (other parts from reference TRBV7-8 and TRBJ1-3): GAGVSQSPRYKVAKRGQDVALRCDPISGHVSLFWYQQALGQGPEFLTYFQNEAQLDKSGLPSDRFFAERPEGSVSTLKIQRTQQEDSAVYLCASSLIRIGGNTIYFGEGSWLTVV.

The V and J genes are TRBV4-1 and TRBJ2-1; unclear D gene. CDR3 length equals 21 residues. The germline V and J ends were trimmed by 0 bases and 0 bases, with 24 bases remaining between them. Germline-derived CDR1 and CDR2 are MGHRA and YSYEKL. CDR3 in amino acids: CASSQEKVGQSLRPSYNEQFF. The CDR3 bases are TGCGCCAGCAGCCAAGAAAAGGTAGGGCAGTCCCTAAGGCCCTCCTACAATGAGCAGTTCTTC.

This rearrangement joins TRBV2 to TRBJ2-7; TRBD1 agrees at 8 bases. This CDR3 comprises 13 residues. CDR1 and CDR2 from the germline V gene are SNHLY and FYNNEI. The ends lost 6 bases at V and 2 bases at J; junction bases unmatched: 3. DNA for the CDR3: TGTGCCAGCAGGACAGGGGACACCTACGAGCAGTACTTC. The encoded protein is CASRTGDTYEQYF.

The CDR3: CSAALEYQETQYF. CDR3 in DNA: TGCAGCGCCGCACTAGAGTACCAAGAGACCCAGTACTTC. The chain links TRBV29-1 to TRBJ2-5; tentative D call: TRBD2 (5 bases). Trimming shortened V by 7 bases and J by 0 bases, and 12 bases separated the two germline ends. CDR1 is SQVTM, CDR2 ANQGSEA, per germline. This CDR3 is 13 amino acids long.

V is TRBV5-1 and J is TRBJ2-1; 10 nucleotides align to TRBD1. V shed 4 bases, J shed 7 bases, and the junction held 11 bases outside the gene matches. The CDR3 loop spans 16 amino acids. The germline CDR1 and CDR2 sequences are SGHRS and YFSETQ. CDR3 region: CASSTGTGEFWNEQFF. DNA of the CDR3: TGCGCCAGCAGCACCGGGACAGGGGAGTTTTGGAATGAGCAGTTCTTC. Drawing the rest from reference TRBV5-1 and TRBJ2-1, the complete variable domain is KAGVTQTPRYLIKTRGQQVTLSCSPISGHRSVSWYQQTPGQGLQFLFEYFSETQRNKGNFPGRFSGRQFSNSRSEMNVSTLELGDSALYLCASSTGTGEFWNEQFFGPGTRLTVL.

The rearrangement joins TRBV7-8 to TRBJ1-5; maybe TRBD1 (5 bases). CDR3 length: 15 residues. Looked up from germline, CDR1 is SGHVS and CDR2 is FQNEAQ. The V and J ends lost 1 base and 9 bases respectively, with 16 bases between them. CDR3 protein: CASSLGTTGARPQHF. Written as DNA, the CDR3 is TGTGCCAGCAGCTTAGGAACCACAGGAGCGAGGCCCCAGCATTTT. Combining the CDR3 with reference TRBV7-8 and TRBJ1-5 gives the whole variable domain GAGVSQSPRYKVAKRGQDVALRCDPISGHVSLFWYQQALGQGPEFLTYFQNEAQLDKSGLPSDRFFAERPEGSVSTLKIQRTQQEDSAVYLCASSLGTTGARPQHFGDGTRLSIL.

This chain joins TRBV3-1 (or the pseudogene TRBV3-2) and TRBJ2-1; D is uncertain. Per the germline V gene, CDR1 is LGHDT and CDR2 is YNNKEL (reference sequence). The V end was cut by 1 base, the J end by 5 bases, with 9 bases between. The CDR3 has 14 amino acids. The DNA of the CDR3 is TGTGCCAGCAGCCAAGGATATTCCCACAATGAGCAGTTCTTC. Translating gives CASSQGYSHNEQFF.

This chain connects TRBV19 to TRBJ2-5, with TRBD2 identical over 8 bases. CDR1 and CDR2 from the germline V gene are LNHDA and SQIVND (reference sequence). The CDR3 length is 15 residues. With V trimmed by 3 bases and J by 4 bases, 7 bases remained unmatched. CDR3 nucleotides: TGTGCCAGTAGTATGCTTGGCACTAGCGGAGAGACCCAGTACTTC. It codes for CASSMLGTSGETQYF.

The V and J genes are TRBV9 and TRBJ2-7, with 8 bases lining up with TRBD2. This CDR3 comprises 15 residues. With 2 bases clipped from V and 2 bases from J, the junction kept 6 bases outside the gene matches. The germline gives CDR1 SGDLS, CDR2 YYNGEE. The CDR3 sequence is CASSVGLAATYEQYF. The CDR3 coding sequence is TGTGCCAGCAGCGTTGGACTAGCAGCAACCTACGAGCAGTACTTC.

A remark on this clone: One end of the junction does not line up with germline, which may come from a read error. V gene TRBV5-1 combines with J gene TRBJ2-1, with 7 bases fitting TRBD2. The germline V gene encodes CDR1 SGHRS and CDR2 YFSETQ. The CDR3 sequence is 15 residues long. The CDR3 region has the DNA TGCGCCAGCAGTTTGGGAGCGGGGCCCGACAATGAGCAGTTCTTC. Amino acid sequence: CASSLGAGPDNEQFF.

J is TRBJ1-2 and V is TRBV7-9; D unresolved. There are 17 residues in the CDR3. The germline CDR1 and CDR2 sequences are SEHNR and FQNEAQ (reference sequence). Trimming cost V 1 base and J 1 base, with 16 bases left between them. The CDR3 DNA reads as TGTGCCAGCAGCTTAGATGTCCGTCGGAGCAGTAACTATGGCTACACCTTC. Protein: CASSLDVRRSSNYGYTF.

This clone was detected only once. This chain uses TRBV3-1 (or the pseudogene TRBV3-2) with TRBJ2-7; 7 nucleotides line up with TRBD2. The V gene end was trimmed by 4 bases and the J gene end by 5 bases; junction bases not matched to a gene: 8. Germline CDR1 and CDR2: LGHDT and YNNKEL (reference sequence). The CDR3 has 14 residues. The CDR3 sequence is CASSPLAGEDEQYF. The CDR3 DNA sequence: TGTGCCAGCAGCCCTTTGGCGGGAGAAGACGAGCAGTACTTC.

This clone has a handful of counts. The chain recombines TRBV6-5 with TRBJ1-1, with D maybe TRBD1 (6 bases). V lost 6 bases to trimming and J lost 5 bases, with 16 bases between them. The CDR3 runs 14 residues. Per germline, CDR1 MNHEY and CDR2 SVGAGI. CDR3 sequence (DNA): TGTGCCAGCAGCGCCGAGGGGGTGGGGACTGAAGCTTTCTTT. It translates to CASSAEGVGTEAFF.

V usage is TRBV27 and J usage is TRBJ2-2, with D possibly being TRBD1 or TRBD2 (6 bases each). The CDR3 sequence is 15 residues long. Trimming took 5 bases from V and 5 from J, leaving 15 bases between them. Germline V gives CDR1 MNHEY, CDR2 SMNVEV (reference sequence). The CDR3 DNA reads TGTGCCAGCAGTCCCTCCACGGGGGCAACCGGGGAGCTGTTTTTT. Amino acid sequence: CASSPSTGATGELFF.

The rearrangement joins TRBV27 to TRBJ1-2; 8 positions agree with TRBD1. Trimming took 5 bases from V and 8 from J; bases not matched to a gene: 7. Germline-derived CDR1 and CDR2 are MNHEY and SMNVEV (reference sequence). CDR3 length: 13 amino acids. CDR3 in amino acids: CASSRQGAGGYTF. In DNA form, the CDR3 reads TGTGCCAGCAGTCGCCAGGGGGCGGGAGGCTACACCTTC.

J is TRBJ2-1 and V is TRBV4-1; the D is unclear. Trimming removed 1 base at V and 5 bases at J, with 9 bases between. The CDR3 is 14 amino acids. CDR1 and CDR2 from the germline V gene are MGHRA and YSYEKL. Here the CDR3 DNA reads TGCGCCAGCAGCCAAGGTCTTTTGAACAATGAGCAGTTCTTC. It yields the protein CASSQGLLNNEQFF.

V and J are TRBV9 and TRBJ2-5; 8 positions agree with TRBD1. Germline assignment: CDR1 SGDLS and CDR2 YYNGEE. V was pared by 0 bases and J by 4 bases, with 2 bases of the junction left unmatched. CDR3 length: 14 amino acids. The CDR3 nucleotides read TGTGCCAGCAGCGTAGCGGGACAGGCAGAGACCCAGTACTTC. Translation gives CASSVAGQAETQYF.

In DNA form, the CDR3 reads TGCGCCAGCAGCCTCAAACCGGGACAGGGGGATGGCGCTGAAGCTTTCTTT. Amino acids: CASSLKPGQGDGAEAFF. V usage is TRBV5-1 and J usage is TRBJ1-1; 11 bases map to TRBD1. The CDR3 covers 17 residues. CDR1 is SGHRS and CDR2 is YFSETQ in the germline V gene. The trim removed 4 bases at V and 6 bases at J, leaving 14 bases unmatched.

The chain links TRBV5-1 to TRBJ2-2; 13 bases agree with TRBD2. V lost 4 bases, J lost 1 base, and 10 bases stayed unmatched. Germline V CDR1 and CDR2: SGHRS, YFSETQ. This CDR3 spans 19 amino acids. CDR3 nucleotide sequence: TGCGCCAGCAGCCTGGCCGGGACTAGCGGGGCTCAGAACACCGGGGAGCTGTTTTTT. Its protein is CASSLAGTSGAQNTGELFF.

The rearrangement joins TRBV15 to TRBJ1-5, with D unclear. Trimming shortened V by 0 bases and J by 6 bases, and 9 bases separated the two germline ends. Per the germline V gene, CDR1 is LNHNV and CDR2 is YYDKDF (reference sequence). There are 14 residues in the CDR3. The CDR3 sequence: CATSRDPGIQPQHF. CDR3 nucleotide sequence: TGTGCCACCAGCAGAGATCCGGGGATTCAGCCCCAGCATTTT.

V and J are TRBV6-4 and TRBJ1-5, with D maybe TRBD1 (6 bases). V was pared by 6 bases and J by 4 bases, with 10 bases between. This CDR3 spans 13 amino acids. CDR1 is MRHNA, CDR2 SNTAGT, per germline. The CDR3 here is CASRDSPNQPQHF. The CDR3 bases are TGTGCCAGCAGGGACAGCCCTAATCAGCCCCAGCATTTT.

The CDR3: CASSFGGASYNEQFF. CDR3 DNA: TGTGCCAGCAGCTTCGGGGGGGCCAGTTACAATGAGCAGTTCTTC. V is TRBV7-6 and J is TRBJ2-1, with TRBD2 identical over 8 bases. The V gene's germline CDR1 is SGHVS and CDR2 FNYEAQ. V gave up 3 bases and J gave up 4 bases; unmatched junction bases: 5. This CDR3 comprises 15 residues.